The rows below give T cell receptor beta chains drawn from one sample of a study of cytomegalovirus exposure and HLA in healthy donors. Produced via immunoSEQ multiplex PCR; TCRdb's table is partial and in-frame only. The top ten clones hold over 15% of a sample with 95,000 to 100,000 clones, over 65% of them seen once. Sequencing used PBMCs. The receptor set was obtained from a man in his 60s in good health and CMV-seropositive. Each CDR3 is given with its conserved first and last residue. D genes are given only for firm matches. Clone sizes are given selectively: once, few, many, or a class where the clone is expanded.

j_call: TRBJ1-5; clone_size: -; v_call: TRBV27; d_call: -; cdr3_nt: TGTGCCAGCAGTTTATCCCAGAACGAGCCCCAGCATTTT; cdr3_aa: CASSLSQNEPQHF
j_call: TRBJ2-6; clone_size: few; v_call: TRBV5-1; d_call: TRBD1; cdr3_nt: TGCGCCAGCAGCTTGGTCCCAGGGGGCTCTGGGGCCAACGTCCTGACTTTC; cdr3_aa: CASSLVPGGSGANVLTF
j_call: TRBJ1-1; clone_size: -; v_call: TRBV2; d_call: -; cdr3_nt: TGTGCCAGCAGTGAGATTAGCCTCGACACTGAAGCTTTCTTT; cdr3_aa: CASSEISLDTEAFF
j_call: TRBJ2-5; clone_size: -; v_call: TRBV14; d_call: TRBD1; cdr3_nt: TGTGCCAGCAGCCAAGATTCTGGCAGGGGGTATACGAGGCAAGAGACCCAGTACTTC; cdr3_aa: CASSQDSGRGYTRQETQYF
j_call: TRBJ1-2; clone_size: -; v_call: TRBV7-3; d_call: TRBD1; cdr3_nt: TGTGCCAGCAGCGTAGACAGGGGGCTGAGGGGCTACACCTTC; cdr3_aa: CASSVDRGLRGYTF
j_call: TRBJ2-7; clone_size: -; v_call: TRBV28; d_call: TRBD2; cdr3_nt: TGTGCCAGCAGGACCCCGGGGGGGTCCTACGAGCAGTACTTC; cdr3_aa: CASRTPGGSYEQYF
j_call: TRBJ2-1; clone_size: -; v_call: TRBV4-1; d_call: TRBD1; cdr3_nt: TGCGCCAGCAGCCCCCTGACAGGGACCCCCTACAATGAGCAGTTCTTC; cdr3_aa: CASSPLTGTPYNEQFF
j_call: TRBJ1-2; clone_size: -; v_call: TRBV27; d_call: -; cdr3_nt: TGTGCCAGCAGTCCTATCCCCCGGGTGGGGGGGTTCTATGGCTACACCTTC; cdr3_aa: CASSPIPRVGGFYGYTF
j_call: TRBJ2-1; clone_size: -; v_call: TRBV12-5; d_call: TRBD2; cdr3_nt: TGTGCTAGTGGTTTGACTAGCGGGACCTTGTTGGATGAGCAGTTCTTC; cdr3_aa: CASGLTSGTLLDEQFF
j_call: TRBJ2-7; clone_size: -; v_call: TRBV7-9; d_call: TRBD1; cdr3_nt: TGTGCCAGCAGCTTAACGACAGGGATTTACGAGCAGTACTTC; cdr3_aa: CASSLTTGIYEQYF
j_call: TRBJ1-2; clone_size: -; v_call: TRBV29-1; d_call: -; cdr3_nt: TGCAGCGTTGAAGATCCAGGGTTCGCCTTC; cdr3_aa: CSVEDPGFAF
j_call: TRBJ2-5; clone_size: few; v_call: TRBV7-3; d_call: TRBD1; cdr3_nt: TGTGCCAGCAGCCGGGGACAGCCTTGGGAGACCCAGTACTTC; cdr3_aa: CASSRGQPWETQYF
j_call: TRBJ1-2; clone_size: -; v_call: TRBV6-1; d_call: -; cdr3_nt: TGTGCCAGCACCCCGTCCCCGGACAATGTCGGCTACACCTTC; cdr3_aa: CASTPSPDNVGYTF
j_call: TRBJ2-3; clone_size: -; v_call: TRBV7-7; d_call: TRBD1; cdr3_nt: TGTGCTAGCAGCCCTCGACAGGGTGCGGCAGATACGCAGTATTTT; cdr3_aa: CASSPRQGAADTQYF
j_call: TRBJ1-2; clone_size: -; v_call: TRBV7-9; d_call: -; cdr3_nt: TGTTCCAGCAGGATAACCGGGACACCACATGGCTACACCTTC; cdr3_aa: CSSRITGTPHGYTF
j_call: TRBJ1-1; clone_size: -; v_call: TRBV7-6; d_call: -; cdr3_nt: TGTGCCAGCAGCCCACGGACGGGAACGGGCACTGAAGCTTTCTTT; cdr3_aa: CASSPRTGTGTEAFF
j_call: TRBJ1-4; clone_size: -; v_call: TRBV11-2; d_call: -; cdr3_nt: TGTGCCAGCAGCTTAGTGGGAGGGACTAATGAAAAACTGTTTTTT; cdr3_aa: CASSLVGGTNEKLFF
j_call: TRBJ2-2; clone_size: -; v_call: TRBV7-9; d_call: TRBD1; cdr3_nt: TGTGCCAGCTGGACAGGGAACACCGGGGAGCTGTTTTTT; cdr3_aa: CASWTGNTGELFF
j_call: TRBJ2-1; clone_size: -; v_call: TRBV25-1; d_call: -; cdr3_nt: TGTGCCACCTCGGGGTCGCGGACCTACAATGAGCAGTTCTTC; cdr3_aa: CATSGSRTYNEQFF
j_call: TRBJ2-3; clone_size: -; v_call: TRBV7-3; d_call: TRBD1; cdr3_nt: TGTGCCAGCAGCTTGACAGGGACAGATACGCAGTATTTT; cdr3_aa: CASSLTGTDTQYF
j_call: TRBJ1-6; clone_size: -; v_call: TRBV2; d_call: TRBD1; cdr3_nt: TGTGCCAGTATACAGGGGCCTAATTCACCCCTCCACTTT; cdr3_aa: CASIQGPNSPLHF
j_call: TRBJ2-7; clone_size: -; v_call: TRBV6-1; d_call: TRBD1; cdr3_nt: TGTGCCAGCAGCCCACAGGGGCCCTCCTACGAGCAGTACTTC; cdr3_aa: CASSPQGPSYEQYF
j_call: TRBJ2-5; clone_size: -; v_call: TRBV11-3; d_call: -; cdr3_nt: TGTGCCAGCAGCCAAGGGGGAGATCAAGAGACCCAGTACTTC; cdr3_aa: CASSQGGDQETQYF
j_call: TRBJ2-7; clone_size: -; v_call: TRBV6-5; d_call: TRBD1; cdr3_nt: TGTGCCAGCAGTTATTGGGGACAGGGGGTCACCTACGAGCAGTACTTC; cdr3_aa: CASSYWGQGVTYEQYF
j_call: TRBJ1-6; clone_size: -; v_call: TRBV2; d_call: TRBD1; cdr3_nt: TGTGCCAGCAGTGTTACCGGGACAGGGGTCGGGGCTGTAGATTCACCCCTCCACTTT; cdr3_aa: CASSVTGTGVGAVDSPLHF
j_call: TRBJ1-2; clone_size: once; v_call: TRBV19; d_call: TRBD1; cdr3_nt: TGTGCCAGCAAACAGGGGGCTGACTATGGCTACACCTTC; cdr3_aa: CASKQGADYGYTF
j_call: TRBJ2-7; clone_size: -; v_call: TRBV11-2; d_call: -; cdr3_nt: TGTGCCAGCAGCCCCCCGACAGGCCCCTACGAGCAGTACTTC; cdr3_aa: CASSPPTGPYEQYF
j_call: TRBJ2-7; clone_size: -; v_call: TRBV4-1; d_call: TRBD1; cdr3_nt: TGCGCCAGCAGCCAACCGGGACAGGGGCGCTACGAGCAGTACTTC; cdr3_aa: CASSQPGQGRYEQYF
j_call: TRBJ1-2; clone_size: -; v_call: TRBV4-1; d_call: TRBD1; cdr3_nt: TGCGCCAGCAGCCAAGATACAGGGGTAGGGGACTATGGCTACACCTTC; cdr3_aa: CASSQDTGVGDYGYTF
j_call: TRBJ1-6; clone_size: -; v_call: TRBV27; d_call: TRBD1; cdr3_nt: TGTGCCAGCAGTTTATCCCGACAGGGGGGGGATAGCGGCAATAATTCACCCCTCCACTTT; cdr3_aa: CASSLSRQGGDSGNNSPLHF
j_call: TRBJ2-2; clone_size: -; v_call: TRBV29-1; d_call: -; cdr3_nt: TGCAGCGTTGAAGATAGCACCGGGGAGCTGTTTTTT; cdr3_aa: CSVEDSTGELFF
j_call: TRBJ2-2; clone_size: -; v_call: TRBV7-6; d_call: -; cdr3_nt: TGTGCCAGCAGCGTCACGCAGGAGACTACAAACACCGGGGAGCTGTTTTTT; cdr3_aa: CASSVTQETTNTGELFF
j_call: TRBJ2-2; clone_size: -; v_call: TRBV2; d_call: -; cdr3_nt: TGTGCCAGCAGTGGAGGCGGGGGCCGGGCAAAACACAACACCGGGGAGCTGTTTTTT; cdr3_aa: CASSGGGGRAKHNTGELFF